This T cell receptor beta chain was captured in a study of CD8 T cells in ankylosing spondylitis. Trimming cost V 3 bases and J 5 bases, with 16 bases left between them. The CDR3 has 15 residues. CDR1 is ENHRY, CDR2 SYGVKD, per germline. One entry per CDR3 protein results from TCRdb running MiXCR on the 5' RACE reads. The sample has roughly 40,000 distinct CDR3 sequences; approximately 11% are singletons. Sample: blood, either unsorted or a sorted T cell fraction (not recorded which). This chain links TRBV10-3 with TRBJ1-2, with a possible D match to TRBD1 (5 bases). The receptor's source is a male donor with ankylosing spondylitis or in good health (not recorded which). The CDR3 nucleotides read TGTGCCATCAGTGATTCCAAAGACAGCCCTTATGGCTACACCTTC. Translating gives CAISDSKDSPYGYTF.